Following are 5 T cell receptor beta chains from one sample sequenced in a study of identifying expanded T cells in peripheral blood. TCRdb's table, derived via immunoSEQ multiplex PCR, lists solely in-frame clones and lacks some. The data contain approximately 140,000 clones, 75% to 90% of them singletons. The sample was blood. These receptors were taken from a person aged 18-70 years in good health.

V gene TRBV5-6 combines with J gene TRBJ2-1; 9 bases align to TRBD1. The junction had 8 bases not matched to a gene; V was cut back by 3 bases and J by 7 bases. Germline values: CDR1 SGHDT, CDR2 YYEEEE. There are 15 residues in the CDR3. Here the CDR3 DNA reads TGTGCCAGCAGCTCGCCAGGGACAGGGCGAAATGAGCAGTTCTTC. Amino acid sequence: CASSSPGTGRNEQFF.

The chain carries TRBV18 and TRBJ2-5; the D gene is possibly TRBD2 (5 bases). Trimming took 0 bases from V and 5 from J, leaving 13 bases between them. The CDR3 loop spans 15 amino acids. The germline V gene has CDR1 KGHSH and CDR2 LQKENI. This chain's CDR3 is CASSPPSEGGETQYF. The CDR3 DNA reads TGTGCCAGCTCACCACCGTCTGAGGGCGGGGAGACCCAGTACTTC.

V and J are TRBV4-3 and TRBJ2-1; 7 bases are shared with TRBD1. Trimming removed 0 bases from V and 9 bases from J; junction bases left unmatched: 2. CDR1 and CDR2 from the germline V gene are LGHNA and YSLEER. The CDR3 has 13 amino acids. The CDR3 nucleotides are TGCGCCAGCAGCCAAGACAGGGGGAGTGAGCAGTTCTTC. As protein: CASSQDRGSEQFF.

V is TRBV19 and J is TRBJ2-3; perhaps D is TRBD1 or TRBD2 (5 bases each). Germline CDR1 is LNHDA and CDR2 is SQIVND (reference sequence). This CDR3 contains 14 residues. V lost 3 bases and J lost 7, with 14 bases in between. The chain's CDR3 is CASSISPGRYTQYF. The CDR3 DNA follows: TGTGCCAGTAGTATTTCTCCGGGACGATATACGCAGTATTTT.

This rearrangement joins TRBV5-1 to TRBJ1-2; TRBD1 aligns across 7 bases. V trimming: 0 bases; J trimming: 0 bases; junction bases outside the gene matches: 17. CDR3 length equals 20 residues. Germline assignment: CDR1 SGHRS and CDR2 YFSETQ. The DNA for the CDR3 is TGCGCCAGCAGCTTGGTTTGGGACAGCGCACGGGTATCTGCTAACTATGGCTACACCTTC. It codes for CASSLVWDSARVSANYGYTF.